This TCR beta chain comes out of a study of blood T cell repertoires in COVID-19. Method: immunoSEQ multiplex PCR; TCRdb's copy keeps in-frame clones and lacks some. The table records 200,000 to 250,000 clones, around 85% of them present only once. CDR1 and CDR2 from the germline V gene are SGHRS and YFSETQ. The CDR3 contains 17 residues. The V gene lost 0 bases and the J gene lost 0 bases, with 13 bases spanning the gap. This clonotype was obtained from a man of 80 years or more with acute or convalescent COVID-19. Sequenced: peripheral blood. The chain uses TRBV5-1 and TRBJ1-3, with D perhaps TRBD1 (5 bases). The CDR3: CASSLGYRSNSGNTIYF. As DNA, the CDR3 is TGCGCCAGCAGCTTGGGGTACAGGTCCAACTCTGGAAACACCATATATTTT.